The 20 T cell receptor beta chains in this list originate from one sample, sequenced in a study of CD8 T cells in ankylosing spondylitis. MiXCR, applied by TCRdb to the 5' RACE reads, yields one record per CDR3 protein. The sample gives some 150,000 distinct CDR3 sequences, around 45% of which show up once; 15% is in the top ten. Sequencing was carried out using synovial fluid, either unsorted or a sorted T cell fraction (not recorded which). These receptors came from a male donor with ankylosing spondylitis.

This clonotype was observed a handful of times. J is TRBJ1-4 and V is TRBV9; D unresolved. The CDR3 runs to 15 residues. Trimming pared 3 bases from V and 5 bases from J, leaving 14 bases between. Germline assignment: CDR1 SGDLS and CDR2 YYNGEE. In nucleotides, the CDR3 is TGTGCCAGCAGCGCCCAAGGGAACGTGAATGAAAAACTGTTTTTT. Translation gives CASSAQGNVNEKLFF. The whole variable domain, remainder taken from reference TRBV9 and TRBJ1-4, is DSGVTQTPKHLITATGQRVTLRCSPRSGDLSVYWYQQSLDQGLQFLIQYYNGEERAKGNILERFSAQQFPDLHSELNLSSLELGDSALYFCASSAQGNVNEKLFFGSGTQLSVL.

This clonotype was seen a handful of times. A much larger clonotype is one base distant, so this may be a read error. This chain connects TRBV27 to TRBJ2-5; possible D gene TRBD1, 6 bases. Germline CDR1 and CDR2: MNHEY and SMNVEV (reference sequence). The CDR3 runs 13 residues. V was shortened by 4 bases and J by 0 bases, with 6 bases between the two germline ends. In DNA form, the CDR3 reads TGTGCCAGCAGTTGGGACAACCAAGAGACCCAGTACTTC. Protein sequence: CASSWDNQETQYF.

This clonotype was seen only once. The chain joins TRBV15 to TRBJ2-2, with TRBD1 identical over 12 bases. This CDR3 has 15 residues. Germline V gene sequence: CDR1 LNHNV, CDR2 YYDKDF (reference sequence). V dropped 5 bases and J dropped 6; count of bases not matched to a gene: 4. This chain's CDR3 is CATSQGQGASGELFF. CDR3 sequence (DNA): TGTGCCACCAGCCAGGGACAGGGGGCGTCCGGGGAGCTGTTTTTT.

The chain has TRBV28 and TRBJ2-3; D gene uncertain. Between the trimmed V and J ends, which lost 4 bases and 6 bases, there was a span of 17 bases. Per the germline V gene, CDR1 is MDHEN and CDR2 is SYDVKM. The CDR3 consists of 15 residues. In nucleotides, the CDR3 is TGTGCCAGCAGTTCTGACCGGTCCAGTAAGGATACGCAGTATTTT. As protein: CASSSDRSSKDTQYF.

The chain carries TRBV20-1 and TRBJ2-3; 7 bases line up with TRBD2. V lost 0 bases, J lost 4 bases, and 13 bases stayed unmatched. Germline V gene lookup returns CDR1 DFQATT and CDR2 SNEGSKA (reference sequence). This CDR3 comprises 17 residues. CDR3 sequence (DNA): TGCAGTGCTAGAGAGGGGATACTCCAAGGACTAGCAGATACGCAGTATTTT. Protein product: CSAREGILQGLADTQYF.

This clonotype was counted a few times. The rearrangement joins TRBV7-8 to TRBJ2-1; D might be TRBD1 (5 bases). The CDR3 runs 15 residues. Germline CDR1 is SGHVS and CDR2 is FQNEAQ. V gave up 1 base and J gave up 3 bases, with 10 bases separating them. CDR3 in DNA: TGTGCCAGCAGCTTAGGGGCAGGGATCTACAATGAGCAGTTCTTC. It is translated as CASSLGAGIYNEQFF.

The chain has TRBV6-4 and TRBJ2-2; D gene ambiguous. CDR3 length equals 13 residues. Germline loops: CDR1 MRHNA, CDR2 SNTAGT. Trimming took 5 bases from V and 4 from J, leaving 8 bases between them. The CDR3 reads CASSKSSTGELFF. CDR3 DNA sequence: TGTGCCAGCAGTAAAAGCAGCACCGGGGAGCTGTTTTTT.

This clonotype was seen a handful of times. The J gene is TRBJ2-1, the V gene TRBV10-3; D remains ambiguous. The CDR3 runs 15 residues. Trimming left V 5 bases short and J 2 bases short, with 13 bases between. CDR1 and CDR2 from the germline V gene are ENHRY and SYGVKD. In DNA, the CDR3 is TGTGCCATCAGTACCAAGAAGATCCCCTACAATGAGCAGTTCTTC. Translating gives CAISTKKIPYNEQFF.

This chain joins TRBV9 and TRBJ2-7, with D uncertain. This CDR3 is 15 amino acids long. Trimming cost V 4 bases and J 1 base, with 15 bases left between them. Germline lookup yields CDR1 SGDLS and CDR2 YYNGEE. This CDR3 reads CASSQSRRRSYEQYF. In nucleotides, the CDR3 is TGTGCCAGCAGCCAGAGCCGACGTCGGTCCTACGAGCAGTACTTC.

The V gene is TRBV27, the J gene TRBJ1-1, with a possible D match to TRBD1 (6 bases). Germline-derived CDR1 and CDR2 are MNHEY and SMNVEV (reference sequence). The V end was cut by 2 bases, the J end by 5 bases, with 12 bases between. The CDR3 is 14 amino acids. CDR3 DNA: TGTGCCAGCAGTTTAGCAGGGGTAGGGACTGAAGCTTTCTTT. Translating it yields CASSLAGVGTEAFF.

The chain's CDR3 is CASSVRGGGYNEQFF. The CDR3 region has the DNA TGTGCCAGCAGCGTAAGGGGCGGGGGGTACAATGAGCAGTTCTTC. The chain links TRBV9 to TRBJ2-1; TRBD2 matches at 8 bases. Trimming removed 1 base from V and 4 bases from J; junction bases left unmatched: 4. The CDR3 covers 15 residues. Per germline, CDR1 SGDLS and CDR2 YYNGEE.

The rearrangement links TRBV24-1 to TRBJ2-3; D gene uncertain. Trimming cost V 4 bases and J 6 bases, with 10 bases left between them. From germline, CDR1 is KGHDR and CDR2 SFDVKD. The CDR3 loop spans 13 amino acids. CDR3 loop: CATSDLVGDTQYF. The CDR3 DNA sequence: TGTGCCACCAGTGACTTGGTGGGTGATACGCAGTATTTT.

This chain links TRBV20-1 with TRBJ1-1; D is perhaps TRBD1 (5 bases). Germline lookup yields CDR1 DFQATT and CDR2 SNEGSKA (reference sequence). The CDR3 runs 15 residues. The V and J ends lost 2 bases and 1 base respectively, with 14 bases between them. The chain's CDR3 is CSARNTNRRNTEAFF. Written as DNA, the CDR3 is TGCAGTGCTAGAAACACCAACAGGAGGAACACTGAAGCTTTCTTT.

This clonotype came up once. The CDR3 loop reads CAISESPIRGNQPQHF. CDR3 DNA sequence: TGTGCCATCAGTGAGTCCCCCATTAGGGGCAATCAGCCCCAGCATTTT. V is TRBV10-3 and J is TRBJ1-5, with D uncertain. CDR1 is ENHRY and CDR2 is SYGVKD in the germline V gene. Trimming shortened V by 0 bases and J by 2 bases, and 11 bases separated the two germline ends. The CDR3 runs to 16 residues.

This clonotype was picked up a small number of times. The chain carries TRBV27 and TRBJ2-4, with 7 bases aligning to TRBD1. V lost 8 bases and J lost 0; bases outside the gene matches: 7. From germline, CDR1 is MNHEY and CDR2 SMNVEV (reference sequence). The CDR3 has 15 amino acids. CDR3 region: CASGDRALAKNIQYF. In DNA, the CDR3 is TGTGCCAGCGGAGACAGGGCGCTAGCCAAAAACATTCAGTACTTC.

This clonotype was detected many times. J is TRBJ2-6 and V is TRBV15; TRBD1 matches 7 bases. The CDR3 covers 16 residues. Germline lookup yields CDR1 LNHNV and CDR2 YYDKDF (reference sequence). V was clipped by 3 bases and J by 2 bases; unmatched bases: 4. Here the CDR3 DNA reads TGTGCCACCAGCAGGAACAGGGGAACTGGGGCCAACGTCCTGACTTTC. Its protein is CATSRNRGTGANVLTF.

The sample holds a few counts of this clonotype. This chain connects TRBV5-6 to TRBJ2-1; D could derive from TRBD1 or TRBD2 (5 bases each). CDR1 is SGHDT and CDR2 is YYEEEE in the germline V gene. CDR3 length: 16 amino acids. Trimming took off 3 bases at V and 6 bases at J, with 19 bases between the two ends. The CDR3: CASSYEPGPRPNEQFF. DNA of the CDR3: TGTGCCAGCAGCTACGAGCCGGGACCTAGACCCAATGAGCAGTTCTTC.

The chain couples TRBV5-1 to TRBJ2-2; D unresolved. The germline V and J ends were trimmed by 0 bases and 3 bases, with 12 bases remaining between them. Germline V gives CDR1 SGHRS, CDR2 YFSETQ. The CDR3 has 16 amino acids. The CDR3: CASSLAAGAYTGELFF. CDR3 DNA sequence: TGCGCCAGCAGCTTGGCCGCTGGAGCGTACACCGGGGAGCTGTTTTTT. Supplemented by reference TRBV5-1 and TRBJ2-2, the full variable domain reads KAGVTQTPRYLIKTRGQQVTLSCSPISGHRSVSWYQQTPGQGLQFLFEYFSETQRNKGNFPGRFSGRQFSNSRSEMNVSTLELGDSALYLCASSLAAGAYTGELFFGEGSRLTVL.

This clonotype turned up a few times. CDR3 nucleotide sequence: TGTGCCAGCAGTTTAATGCTCGGCGCCGGGGAGCTGTTTTTT. Translated: CASSLMLGAGELFF. The rearrangement joins TRBV12-3 or TRBV12-4 to TRBJ2-2; no definite D call. V was cut by 2 bases and J by 6 bases, with 10 bases left in between. The CDR3 loop spans 14 amino acids.

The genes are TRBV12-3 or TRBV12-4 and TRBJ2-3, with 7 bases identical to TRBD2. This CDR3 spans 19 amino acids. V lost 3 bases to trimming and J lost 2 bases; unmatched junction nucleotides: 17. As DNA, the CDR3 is TGTGCCAGCAGTTTTGAGCTGGCCTTGTGGGCGGGGGACACAGATACGCAGTATTTT. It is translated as CASSFELALWAGDTDTQYF.